This TCR beta chain was recovered during a study of cytomegalovirus exposure and HLA in healthy donors. Study observations and caveats: Sequencing probably produced one cluster of sequence variants that were highly shared.

Details on this clone: Its specificity is not known.

Germline values: CDR1 MNHEY, CDR2 SMNVEV (reference sequence). Trimming left V 5 bases short and J 6 bases short, with 23 bases between. CDR3 size: 17 residues. Use of 60 Vbeta and 13 Jbeta primers characterized the PCR. Here immunoSEQ multiplex PCR was the method, and the copy in TCRdb shows in-frame clones only, minus some. The sample includes around 180,000 clones, about 79% of them seen just once. The sample comprised PBMCs. The chain combines TRBV27 with TRBJ2-1, with D perhaps matching TRBD1 (8 bases). The receptor's source is a girl aged 2-10 years in good health and CMV-seropositive. CDR3: CASSLPPQGAGVNEQFF. In DNA form, the CDR3 reads TGTGCCAGCAGTCTCCCCCCCCAGGGGGCGGGGGTCAATGAGCAGTTCTTC.